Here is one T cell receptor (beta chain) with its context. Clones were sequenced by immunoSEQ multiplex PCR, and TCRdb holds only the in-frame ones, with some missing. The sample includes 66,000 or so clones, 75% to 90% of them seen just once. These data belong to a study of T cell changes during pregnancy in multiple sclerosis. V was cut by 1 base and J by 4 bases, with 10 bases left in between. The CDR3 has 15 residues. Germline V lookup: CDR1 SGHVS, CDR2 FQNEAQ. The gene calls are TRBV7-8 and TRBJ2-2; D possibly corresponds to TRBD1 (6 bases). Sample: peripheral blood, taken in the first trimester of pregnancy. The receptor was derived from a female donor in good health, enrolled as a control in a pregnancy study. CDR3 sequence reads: CASSLVGALTGELFF. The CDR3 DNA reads TGTGCCAGCAGCTTAGTGGGGGCCCTCACCGGGGAGCTGTTTTTT.